A selection of T cell receptor beta chains follows, all from one sample in a study of blood T cell repertoires in COVID-19. Profiling relied on immunoSEQ multiplex PCR, and the TCRdb table lists in-frame clones only, not all of them. The profile shows about 420,000 clones, roughly 90% of them singletons. Material: peripheral blood. Receptors originate from a man aged 18-30 years with COVID-19, enrolled during active disease. The conserved cysteine and the conserved F or W are not part of the CDR3 here.

>TRBV7-3|12
ASSLTKKGDEQF
>TRBV19|13
ASSIGGRGDTEAF
>TRBV11-2|14
ASSSNRGPRVNEQF
>TRBV11-3|13
ASSPDYRGQYEQY
>TRBV5-6|16
ASSLGFGGLAHWFGYT
>TRBV18|13
ASSPGTSGNYEQY
>TRBV5-8|12
ASSLVPGHYGYT
>TRBV10-2|11
ASRATGGGGYT
>TRBV11-2|13
ASSILLGDTGELF
>TRBV30|11
AWSEEGGSPLH
>TRBV24-1|13
ATSDLRTGRETQY
>TRBV11-2|17
ASSSRDRGRHSSYNEQF
>TRBV28|13
ASSFRLGAKNIQY
>TRBV5-6|13
ASSSWGQVLYGYT
>TRBV23-1|19
ASSQTPCRVMAVNSNQPQH
>TRBV4-1|16
ASSQDPPGLALYNEQF
>TRBV9|19
ASSGVTPGLAGRSDTDTQY
>TRBV5-4|12
ASSGDIGDEKLF
>TRBV4-1|13
ASSQRSESYNEQF
>TRBV3-1/TRBV3-2|10
ASSQDSQPQH
>TRBV18|13
ASSPLAGTYNEQF
>TRBV27|18
ASSSRLAGGLGARRETQY
>TRBV7-9|16
ASSPRLAGGHSTDTQY
>TRBV14|13
ASSQARLVTDEQF
>TRBV4-2|13
ASSQDRGNTGELF
>TRBV18|11
ASSPGLQETQY
>TRBV7-9|13
ASSPSGAPSYEQY
>TRBV4-1|14
ASSQSGTEGSDTQY
>TRBV14|10
ASSQDRLEQY
>TRBV7-2|13
ASSTTGLAGNTIY
>TRBV2|13
ASSVRLASTDTQY
>TRBV5-1|16
ASSLGWGTDFSGNTIY
>TRBV7-9|13
ASSLSAGTYNEQF